This TCR beta chain was profiled in a study of CD8 T cells in ankylosing spondylitis (TCRdb year 2017). Regarding the research as a whole: The study set out to find disease-linked TCR variants by profiling T cell receptor beta repertoires in ankylosing spondylitis patients and healthy donors. Peripheral blood samples were taken, and synovial fluid was additionally collected from ankylosing spondylitis patients. In total, the full study cohort was made up of 95 to 110 healthy donors and approximately 27 ankylosing spondylitis patients. Beyond this particular receptor, the publication reports: Blood from ankylosing spondylitis patients appeared to be characterized by a TCR beta motif made up of several highly homologous amino acid variants. Some of the motif variants had been reported before in the synovial fluid and blood of reactive arthritis patients, a finding that suggests common disease-initiation mechanisms. A CD8+ phenotype was shown by the disease-linked clones, which were found at relatively low frequencies in peripheral blood. According to the report, matched synovial fluid samples from ankylosing spondylitis patients were significantly enriched for the disease-linked clones.

This clonotype was counted only a few times. The specificity of this receptor is unknown. One end of the junction varies from germline; a read error may be responsible. From cysteine to phenylalanine, the CDR3 is 11 amino acids long. Left in the record is the CDR3 DNA by itself, 33 bases read in frame from the first base. The germline V gene (reference sequence) yields DFQATT for CDR1 and SNEGSKA for CDR2. The data were produced on an Illumina HiSeq 2500. Quantitative 5'-RACE with molecular barcodes was used to prepare TCR beta libraries. The authors' analysis ran thus. A new computational method based on a probabilistic model of VDJ rearrangement was used to identify disease-linked TCR variants. TCRdb took the public reads, trimmed them with fastp at Q25, ran MiXCR for clone calling and kept in-frame beta chains. For every CDR3 protein sequence, its rows merge into one entry that carries the most common genes and DNA. The V and J calls here are based on TCRdb, not the publication. In this sample the table shows fewer than 400,000 distinct CDR3 sequences, about a fifth of which occur a single time. Of the sample, around 16% is held by the ten largest clones.

The TCR sequence derives from a male donor with ankylosing spondylitis. Sequences were obtained from blood, either unsorted or a sorted T cell fraction (not recorded which). The chain employs TRBV20-1 and TRBJ1-4, with the D gene call left open. In nucleotides, the sequence is TGCAGTGCTAGGGAGCGGGTCGATAACCTTTTT. Translated, it gives CSARERVDNLF.